These 4 T cell receptor beta chains were sequenced from one sample in a study of T cell responses to AZD1222 COVID-19 vaccine. TCRdb's copy holds only in-frame clones and misses some; the assay was immunoSEQ multiplex PCR. The table shows under 300,000 clones, with 85% to 95% occurring only once. The specimen was peripheral blood, collected on day 0 of AZD1222 vaccination. Receptors were obtained from an adult in good health.

V gene TRBV24-1 combines with J gene TRBJ2-2; 9 bases line up with TRBD1. Germline V gene data show CDR1 as KGHDR and CDR2 as SFDVKD. J lost 7 bases, V lost 4 bases, and 6 bases had no gene match. This CDR3 region has 15 residues. CDR3 in DNA: TGTGCCACCAGTGACCAACACAGGGGGCGCGGGGAGCTGTTTTTT. Protein sequence: CATSDQHRGRGELFF.

The rearrangement links TRBV18 to TRBJ1-5; D is uncertain. Germline loops: CDR1 KGHSH, CDR2 LQKENI. This CDR3 is built from 14 residues. V lost 2 bases and J 4 bases, leaving 9 bases between the germline ends. Here the CDR3 DNA reads TGTGCCAGCTCACCAGCGCCGGTGAATCAGCCCCAGCATTTT. Protein product: CASSPAPVNQPQHF.

The chain uses TRBV27 and TRBJ1-2; the D is unclear. Between the trimmed V and J ends, which lost 0 bases and 8 bases, there was a span of 10 bases. Germline-derived CDR1 and CDR2 are MNHEY and SMNVEV (reference sequence). The CDR3 is 13 amino acids. CDR3 region: CASSLSRAAGYTF. The CDR3 DNA follows: TGTGCCAGCAGTTTATCGAGGGCGGCGGGCTACACCTTC.

This clone was found once. This chain uses TRBV19 with TRBJ1-2; D possibly corresponds to TRBD1 (5 bases). V dropped 5 bases and J dropped 3 bases, with 22 bases sitting between them. The CDR3 has 17 amino acids. Germline lookup yields CDR1 LNHDA and CDR2 SQIVND (reference sequence). The CDR3 DNA sequence: TGTGCCAGTAGTCATACCTTACTCAGGACACTTTACTATGGCTACACCTTC. Translation: CASSHTLLRTLYYGYTF.